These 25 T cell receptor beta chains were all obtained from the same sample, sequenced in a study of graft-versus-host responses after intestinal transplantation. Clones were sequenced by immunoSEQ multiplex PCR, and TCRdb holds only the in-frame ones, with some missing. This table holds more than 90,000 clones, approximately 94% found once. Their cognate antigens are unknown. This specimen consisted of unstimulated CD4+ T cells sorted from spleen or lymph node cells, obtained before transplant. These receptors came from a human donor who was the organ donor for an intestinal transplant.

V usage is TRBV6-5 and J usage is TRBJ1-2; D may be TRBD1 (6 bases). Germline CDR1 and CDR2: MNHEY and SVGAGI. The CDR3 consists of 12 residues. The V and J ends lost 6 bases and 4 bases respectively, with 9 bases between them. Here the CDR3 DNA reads TGTGCCAGCAGGGGGGGGGCCTATGGCTACACCTTC. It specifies CASRGGAYGYTF.

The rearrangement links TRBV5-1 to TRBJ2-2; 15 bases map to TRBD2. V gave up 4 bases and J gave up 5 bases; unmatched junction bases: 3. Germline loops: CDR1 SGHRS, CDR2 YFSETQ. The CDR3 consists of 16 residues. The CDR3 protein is CASSPGLAGGTGELFF. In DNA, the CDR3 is TGCGCCAGCAGCCCCGGACTAGCGGGAGGGACCGGGGAGCTGTTTTTT.

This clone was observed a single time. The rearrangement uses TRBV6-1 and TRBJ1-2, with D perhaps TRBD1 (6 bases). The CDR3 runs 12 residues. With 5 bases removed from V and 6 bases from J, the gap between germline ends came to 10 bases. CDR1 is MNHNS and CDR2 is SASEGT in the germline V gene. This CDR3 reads CASSPRGHGYTF. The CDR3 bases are TGTGCCAGCAGTCCCAGGGGCCATGGCTACACCTTC.

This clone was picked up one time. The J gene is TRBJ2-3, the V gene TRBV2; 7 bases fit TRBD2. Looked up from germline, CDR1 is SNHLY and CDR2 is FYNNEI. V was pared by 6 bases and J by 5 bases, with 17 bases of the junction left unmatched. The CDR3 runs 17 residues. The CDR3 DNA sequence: TGTGCCAGCAGGGTGGGGGGGACGGTCGGAGCACAAGATACGCAGTATTTT. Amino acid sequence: CASRVGGTVGAQDTQYF.

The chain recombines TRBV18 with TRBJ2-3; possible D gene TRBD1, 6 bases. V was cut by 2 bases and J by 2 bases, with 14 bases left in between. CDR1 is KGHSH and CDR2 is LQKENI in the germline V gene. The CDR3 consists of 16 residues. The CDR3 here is CASSPFQGHDTDTQYF. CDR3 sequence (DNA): TGTGCCAGCTCACCATTTCAGGGGCACGACACAGATACGCAGTATTTT.

The CDR3 coding sequence is TGTGCCTGGAGGTATTCACAGTACAATGAGCAGTTCTTC. Its translation: CAWRYSQYNEQFF. The chain carries TRBV30 and TRBJ2-1, with D uncertain. Trimming removed 3 bases from V and 4 bases from J, with 10 bases in between. From germline, CDR1 is GTSNPN and CDR2 SVGIG (reference sequence). This CDR3 region has 13 residues.

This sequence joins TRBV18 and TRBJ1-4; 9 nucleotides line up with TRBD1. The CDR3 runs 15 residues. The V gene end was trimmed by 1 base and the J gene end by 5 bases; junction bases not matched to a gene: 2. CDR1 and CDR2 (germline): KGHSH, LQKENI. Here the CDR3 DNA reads TGTGCCAGCTCACCACTCGGACAGGGGAATGAAAAACTGTTTTTT. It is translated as CASSPLGQGNEKLFF.

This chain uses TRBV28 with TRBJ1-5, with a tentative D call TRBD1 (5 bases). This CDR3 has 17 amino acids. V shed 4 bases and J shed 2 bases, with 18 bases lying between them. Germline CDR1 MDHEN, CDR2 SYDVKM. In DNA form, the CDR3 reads TGTGCCAGCAGTTCCGCCGAGGGGTCCCCAGGCAATCAGCCCCAGCATTTT. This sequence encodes CASSSAEGSPGNQPQHF. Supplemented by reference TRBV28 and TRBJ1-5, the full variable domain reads DVKVTQSSRYLVKRTGEKVFLECVQDMDHENMFWYRQDPGLGLRLIYFSYDVKMKEKGDIPEGYSVSREKKERFSLILESASTNQTSMYLCASSSAEGSPGNQPQHFGDGTRLSIL.

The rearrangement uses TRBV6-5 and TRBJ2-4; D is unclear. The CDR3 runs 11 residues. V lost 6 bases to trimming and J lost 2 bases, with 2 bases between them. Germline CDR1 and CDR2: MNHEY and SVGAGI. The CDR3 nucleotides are TGTGCCAGCAGATCCAAAAACATTCAGTACTTC. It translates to CASRSKNIQYF.

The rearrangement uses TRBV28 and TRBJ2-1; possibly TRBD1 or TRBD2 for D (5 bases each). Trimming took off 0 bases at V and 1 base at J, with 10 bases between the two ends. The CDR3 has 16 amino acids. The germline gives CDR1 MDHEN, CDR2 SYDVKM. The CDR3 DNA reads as TGTGCCAGCAGTTTATGGGGGGTTCCGTCCTACAATGAGCAGTTCTTC. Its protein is CASSLWGVPSYNEQFF.

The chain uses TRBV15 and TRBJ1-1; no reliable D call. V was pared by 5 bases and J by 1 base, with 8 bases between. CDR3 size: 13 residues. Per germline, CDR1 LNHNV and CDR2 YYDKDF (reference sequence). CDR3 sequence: CATSARGNTEAFF. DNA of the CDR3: TGTGCCACCAGCGCCCGGGGGAACACTGAAGCTTTCTTT. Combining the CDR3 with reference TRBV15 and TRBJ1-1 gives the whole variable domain DAMVIQNPRYQVTQFGKPVTLSCSQTLNHNVMYWYQQKSSQAPKLLFHYYDKDFNNEADTPDNFQSRRPNTSFCFLDIRSPGLGDTAMYLCATSARGNTEAFFGQGTRLTVV.

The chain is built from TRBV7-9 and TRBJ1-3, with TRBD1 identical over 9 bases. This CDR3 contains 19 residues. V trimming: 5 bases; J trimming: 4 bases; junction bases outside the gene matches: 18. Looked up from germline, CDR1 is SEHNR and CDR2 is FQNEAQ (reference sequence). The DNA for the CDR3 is TGTGCCAGCAGCCGAGGGATAGGACAGGGGTTCTATTCCGGAAACACCATATATTTT. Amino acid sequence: CASSRGIGQGFYSGNTIYF.

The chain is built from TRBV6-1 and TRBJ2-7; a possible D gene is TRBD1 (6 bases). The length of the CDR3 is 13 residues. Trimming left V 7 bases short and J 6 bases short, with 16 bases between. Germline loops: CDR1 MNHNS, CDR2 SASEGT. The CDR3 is CASKGTPLSEQYF. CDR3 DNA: TGTGCCAGCAAAGGGACACCCCTATCCGAGCAGTACTTC.

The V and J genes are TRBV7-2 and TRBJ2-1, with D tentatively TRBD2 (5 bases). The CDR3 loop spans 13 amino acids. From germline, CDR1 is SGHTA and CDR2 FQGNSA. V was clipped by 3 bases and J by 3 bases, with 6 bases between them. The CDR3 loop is CASSFSVYNEQFF. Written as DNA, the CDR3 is TGTGCCAGCAGCTTTAGCGTCTACAATGAGCAGTTCTTC.

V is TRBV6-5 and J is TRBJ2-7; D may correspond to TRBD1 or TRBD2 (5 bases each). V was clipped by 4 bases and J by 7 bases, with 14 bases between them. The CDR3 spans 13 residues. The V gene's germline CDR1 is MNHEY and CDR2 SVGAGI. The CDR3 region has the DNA TGTGCCAGCAGTTCCGGGGCCTACAGGGAGCAGTACTTC. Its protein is CASSSGAYREQYF.

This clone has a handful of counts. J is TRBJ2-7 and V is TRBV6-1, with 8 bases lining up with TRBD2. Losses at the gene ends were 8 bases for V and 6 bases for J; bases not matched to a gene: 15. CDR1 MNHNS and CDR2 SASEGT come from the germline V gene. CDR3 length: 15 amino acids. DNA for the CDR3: TGTGCCAGCGTCTTTACGGGAGGGCCCTCTCGCGAGCAGTACTTC. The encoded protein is CASVFTGGPSREQYF.

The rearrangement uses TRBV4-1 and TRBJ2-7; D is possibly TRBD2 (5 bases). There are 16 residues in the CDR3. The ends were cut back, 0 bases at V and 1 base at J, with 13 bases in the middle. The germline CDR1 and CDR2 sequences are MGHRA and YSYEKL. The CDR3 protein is CASSQDRERPSYEQYF. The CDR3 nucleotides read TGCGCCAGCAGCCAAGATCGAGAGCGGCCTTCCTACGAGCAGTACTTC.

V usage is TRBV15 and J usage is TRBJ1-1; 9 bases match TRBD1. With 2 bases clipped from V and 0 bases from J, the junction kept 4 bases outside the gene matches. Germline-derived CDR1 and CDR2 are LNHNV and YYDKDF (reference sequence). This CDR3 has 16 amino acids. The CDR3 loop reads CATSRPQGAMNTEAFF. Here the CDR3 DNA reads TGTGCCACCAGCAGACCACAGGGGGCAATGAACACTGAAGCTTTCTTT.

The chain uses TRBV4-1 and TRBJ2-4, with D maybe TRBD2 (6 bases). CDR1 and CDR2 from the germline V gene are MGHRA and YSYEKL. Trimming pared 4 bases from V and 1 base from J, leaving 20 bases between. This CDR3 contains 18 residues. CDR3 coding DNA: TGCGCCAGCAGCCTCCTTCTACCCGGGAGTGTGGCCAAAAACATTCAGTACTTC. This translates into CASSLLLPGSVAKNIQYF.

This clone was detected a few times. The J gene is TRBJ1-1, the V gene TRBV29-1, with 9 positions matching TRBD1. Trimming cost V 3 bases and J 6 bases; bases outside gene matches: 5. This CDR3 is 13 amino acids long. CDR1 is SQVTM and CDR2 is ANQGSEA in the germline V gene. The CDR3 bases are TGCAGCGTTGACTCAACAGGGGGCGCTGAAGCTTTCTTT. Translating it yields CSVDSTGGAEAFF. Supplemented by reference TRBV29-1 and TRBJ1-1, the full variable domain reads SAVISQKPSRDICQRGTSLTIQCQVDSQVTMMFWYRQQPGQSLTLIATANQGSEATYESGFVIDKFPISRPNLTFSTLTVSNMSPEDSSIYLCSVDSTGGAEAFFGQGTRLTVV.

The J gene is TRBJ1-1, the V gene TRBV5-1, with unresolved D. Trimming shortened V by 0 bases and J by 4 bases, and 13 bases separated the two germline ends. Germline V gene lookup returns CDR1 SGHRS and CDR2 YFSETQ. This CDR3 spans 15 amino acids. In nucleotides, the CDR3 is TGCGCCAGCAGCTTGGCGGGTTTTGGGCGCACTGAAGCTTTCTTT. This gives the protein CASSLAGFGRTEAFF.

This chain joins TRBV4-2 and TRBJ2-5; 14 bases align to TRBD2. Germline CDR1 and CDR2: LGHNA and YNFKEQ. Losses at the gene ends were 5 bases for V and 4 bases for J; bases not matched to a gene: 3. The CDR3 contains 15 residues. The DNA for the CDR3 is TGTGCCAGCAGCGGACTAGCGGGAGGAGGAGAGACCCAGTACTTC. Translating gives CASSGLAGGGETQYF.

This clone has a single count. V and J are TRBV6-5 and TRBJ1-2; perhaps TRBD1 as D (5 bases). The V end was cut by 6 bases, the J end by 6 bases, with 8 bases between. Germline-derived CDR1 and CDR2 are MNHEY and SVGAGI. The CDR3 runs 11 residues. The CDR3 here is CASRVGDGYTF. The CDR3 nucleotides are TGTGCCAGCAGAGTAGGGGATGGCTACACCTTC.

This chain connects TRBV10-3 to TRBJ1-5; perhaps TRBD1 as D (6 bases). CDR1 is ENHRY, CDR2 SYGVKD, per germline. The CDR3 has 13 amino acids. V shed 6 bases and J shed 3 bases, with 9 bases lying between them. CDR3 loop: CAIRDSDNQPQHF. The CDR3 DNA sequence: TGTGCCATCAGGGACAGCGACAATCAGCCCCAGCATTTT.

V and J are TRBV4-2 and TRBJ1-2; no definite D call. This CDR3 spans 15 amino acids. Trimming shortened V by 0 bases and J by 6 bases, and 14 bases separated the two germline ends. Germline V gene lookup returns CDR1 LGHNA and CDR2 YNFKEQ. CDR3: CASSQDSTGVHGYTF. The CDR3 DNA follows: TGTGCCAGCAGCCAAGATTCTACCGGTGTCCATGGCTACACCTTC.